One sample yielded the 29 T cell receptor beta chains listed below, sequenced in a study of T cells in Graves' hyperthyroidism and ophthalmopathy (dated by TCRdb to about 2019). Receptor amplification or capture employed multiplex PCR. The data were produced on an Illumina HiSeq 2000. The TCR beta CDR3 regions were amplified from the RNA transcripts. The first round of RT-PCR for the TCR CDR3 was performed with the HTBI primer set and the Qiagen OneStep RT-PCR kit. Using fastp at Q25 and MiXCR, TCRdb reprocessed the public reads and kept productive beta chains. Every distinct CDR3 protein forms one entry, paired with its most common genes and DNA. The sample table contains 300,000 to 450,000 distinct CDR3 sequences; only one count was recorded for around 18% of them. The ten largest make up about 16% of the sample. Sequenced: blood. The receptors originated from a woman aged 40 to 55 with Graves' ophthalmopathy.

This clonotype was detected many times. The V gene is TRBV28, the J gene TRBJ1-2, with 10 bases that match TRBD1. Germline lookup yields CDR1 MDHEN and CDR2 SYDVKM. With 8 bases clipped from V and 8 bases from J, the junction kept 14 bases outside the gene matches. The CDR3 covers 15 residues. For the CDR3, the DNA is TGTGCCAGCCGGGGAAGGGGACAGGGGCTCGGCGGCTACACCTTC. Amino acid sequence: CASRGRGQGLGGYTF.

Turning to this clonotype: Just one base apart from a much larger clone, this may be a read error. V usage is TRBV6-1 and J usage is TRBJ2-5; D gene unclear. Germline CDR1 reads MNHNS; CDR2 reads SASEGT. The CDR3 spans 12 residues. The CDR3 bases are TGTGCCAGCAAGACGGTTCTCGAGACCCTGTACTTC. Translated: CASKTVLETLYF.

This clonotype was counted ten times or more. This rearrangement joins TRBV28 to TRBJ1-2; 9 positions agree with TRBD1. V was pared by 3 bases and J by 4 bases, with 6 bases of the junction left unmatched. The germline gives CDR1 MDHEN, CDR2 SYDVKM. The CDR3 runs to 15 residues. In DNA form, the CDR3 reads TGTGCCAGCAGTTTCCCTAGACAGGGGGGCTATGGCTACACCTTC. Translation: CASSFPRQGGYGYTF.

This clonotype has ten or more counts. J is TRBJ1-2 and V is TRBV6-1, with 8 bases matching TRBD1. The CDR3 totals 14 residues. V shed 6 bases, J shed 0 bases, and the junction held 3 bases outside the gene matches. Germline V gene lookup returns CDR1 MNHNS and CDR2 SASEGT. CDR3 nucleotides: TGTGCCAGCAGCCAGGGACAGGCTAACTATGGCTACACCTTC. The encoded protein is CASSQGQANYGYTF.

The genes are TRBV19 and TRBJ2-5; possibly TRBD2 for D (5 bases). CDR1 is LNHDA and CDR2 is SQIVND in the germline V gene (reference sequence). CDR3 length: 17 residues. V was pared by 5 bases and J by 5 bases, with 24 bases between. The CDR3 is CASSPRRAVSLGETQYF. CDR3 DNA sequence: TGTGCCAGTAGTCCCCGGCGGGCAGTGTCATTGGGGGAGACCCAGTACTTC.

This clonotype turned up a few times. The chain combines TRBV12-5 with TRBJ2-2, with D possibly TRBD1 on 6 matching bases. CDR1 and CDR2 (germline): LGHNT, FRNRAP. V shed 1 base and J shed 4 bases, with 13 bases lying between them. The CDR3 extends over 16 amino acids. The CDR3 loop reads CASGLDRNRVTGELFF. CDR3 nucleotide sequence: TGTGCTAGTGGTTTGGATAGGAACAGGGTCACCGGGGAGCTGTTTTTT.

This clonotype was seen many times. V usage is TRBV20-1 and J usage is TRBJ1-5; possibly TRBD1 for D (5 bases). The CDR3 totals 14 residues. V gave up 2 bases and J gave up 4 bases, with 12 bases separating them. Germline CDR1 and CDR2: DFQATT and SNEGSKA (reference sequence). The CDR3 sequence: CSARRGEGNQPQHF. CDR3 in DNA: TGCAGTGCTAGACGAGGGGAAGGAAATCAGCCCCAGCATTTT.

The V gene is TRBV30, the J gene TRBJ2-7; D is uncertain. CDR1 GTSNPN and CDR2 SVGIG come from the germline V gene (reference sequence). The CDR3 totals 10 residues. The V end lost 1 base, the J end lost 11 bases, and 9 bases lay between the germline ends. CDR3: CAWSADREYF. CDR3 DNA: TGTGCCTGGAGTGCAGACCGGGAGTACTTC.

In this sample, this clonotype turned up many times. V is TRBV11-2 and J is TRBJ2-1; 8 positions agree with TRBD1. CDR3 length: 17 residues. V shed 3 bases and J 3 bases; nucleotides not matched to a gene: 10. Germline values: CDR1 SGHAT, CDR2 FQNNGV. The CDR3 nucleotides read TGTGCCAGCAGCTTTGTCCAGGACAGGGATGTCTACAATGAGCAGTTCTTC. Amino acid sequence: CASSFVQDRDVYNEQFF.

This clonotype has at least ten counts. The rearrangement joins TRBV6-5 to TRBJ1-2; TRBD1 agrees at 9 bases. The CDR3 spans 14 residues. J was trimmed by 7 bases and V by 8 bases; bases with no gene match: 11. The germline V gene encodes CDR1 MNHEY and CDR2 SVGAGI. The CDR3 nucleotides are TGTGCCAGCTTCCAGGACAGGGGTGGCTCTGGCTACACCTTC. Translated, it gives CASFQDRGGSGYTF.

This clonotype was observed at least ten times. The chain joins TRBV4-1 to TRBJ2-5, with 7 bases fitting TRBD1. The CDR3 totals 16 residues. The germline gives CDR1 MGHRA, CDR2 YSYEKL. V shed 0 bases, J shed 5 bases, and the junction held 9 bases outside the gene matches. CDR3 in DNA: TGCGCCAGCAGCCAAGACCGAGGGGGCGAGGGGGAGACCCAGTACTTC. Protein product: CASSQDRGGEGETQYF.

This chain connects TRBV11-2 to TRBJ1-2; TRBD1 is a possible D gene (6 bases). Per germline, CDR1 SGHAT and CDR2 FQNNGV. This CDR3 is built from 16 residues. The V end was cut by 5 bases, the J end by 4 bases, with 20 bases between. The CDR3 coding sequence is TGTGCCAGCAGCCCCTACATAGGACAGACAGGCTATGGCTACACCTTC. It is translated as CASSPYIGQTGYGYTF.

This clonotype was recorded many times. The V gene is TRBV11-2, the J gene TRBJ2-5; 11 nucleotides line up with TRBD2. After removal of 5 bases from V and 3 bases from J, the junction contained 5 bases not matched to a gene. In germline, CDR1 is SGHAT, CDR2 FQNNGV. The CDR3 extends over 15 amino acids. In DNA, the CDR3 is TGTGCCAGCAGCCAGGGACTAGCGGATGAAGAGACCCAGTACTTC. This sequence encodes CASSQGLADEETQYF. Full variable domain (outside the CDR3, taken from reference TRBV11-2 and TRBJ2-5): EAGVAQSPRYKIIEKRQSVAFWCNPISGHATLYWYQQILGQGPKLLIQFQNNGVVDDSQLPKDRFSAERLKGVDSTLKIQPAKLEDSAVYLCASSQGLADEETQYFGPGTRLLVL.

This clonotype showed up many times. The DNA for the CDR3 is TGTGCCAGCAGTTTAACTCGCTTTACGAGTGAAGCTTTCTTT. Protein product: CASSLTRFTSEAFF. The genes are TRBV6-5 and TRBJ1-1; D remains ambiguous. The CDR3 has 14 amino acids. Germline CDR1 reads MNHEY; CDR2 reads SVGAGI. V lost 4 bases, J lost 7 bases, and 16 bases lay in between.

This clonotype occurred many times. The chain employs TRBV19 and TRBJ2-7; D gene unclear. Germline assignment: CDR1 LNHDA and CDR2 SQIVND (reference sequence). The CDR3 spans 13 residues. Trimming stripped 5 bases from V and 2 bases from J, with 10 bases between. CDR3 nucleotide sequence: TGTGCCAGTAGTCCAAGCCTCCCCTACGAGCAGTACTTC. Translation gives CASSPSLPYEQYF.

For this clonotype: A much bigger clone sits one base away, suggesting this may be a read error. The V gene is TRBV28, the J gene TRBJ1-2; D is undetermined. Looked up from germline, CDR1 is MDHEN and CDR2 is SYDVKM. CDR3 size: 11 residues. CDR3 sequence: CASSFGRTYIF. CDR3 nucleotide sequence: TGTGCCAGCAGTTTTGGCAGGACCTACATCTTC.

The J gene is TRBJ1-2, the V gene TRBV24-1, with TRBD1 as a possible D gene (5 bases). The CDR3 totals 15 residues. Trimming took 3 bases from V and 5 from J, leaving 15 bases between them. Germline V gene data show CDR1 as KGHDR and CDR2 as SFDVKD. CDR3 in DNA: TGTGCCACCAGTGATGGATCGGGGCGGCGGTATGGCTACACCTTC. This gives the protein CATSDGSGRRYGYTF.

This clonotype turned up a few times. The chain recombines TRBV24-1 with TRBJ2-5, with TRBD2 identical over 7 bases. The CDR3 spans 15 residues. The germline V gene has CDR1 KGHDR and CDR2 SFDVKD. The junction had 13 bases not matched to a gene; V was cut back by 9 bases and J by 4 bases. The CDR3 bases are TGTGCCACCGGACTGGCGGGAGATACCCGAGAGACCCAGTACTTC. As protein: CATGLAGDTRETQYF.

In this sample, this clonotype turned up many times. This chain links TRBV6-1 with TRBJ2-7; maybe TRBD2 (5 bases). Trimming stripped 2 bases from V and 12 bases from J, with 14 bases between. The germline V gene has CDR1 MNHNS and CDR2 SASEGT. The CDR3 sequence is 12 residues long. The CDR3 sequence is CASSENLRGRYF. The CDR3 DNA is TGTGCCAGCAGTGAAAATCTCCGAGGGCGGTACTTC.

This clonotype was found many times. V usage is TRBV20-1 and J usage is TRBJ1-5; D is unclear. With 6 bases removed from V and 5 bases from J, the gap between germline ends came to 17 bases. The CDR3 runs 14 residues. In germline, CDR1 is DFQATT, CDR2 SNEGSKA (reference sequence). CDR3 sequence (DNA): TGCAGTGCCCGTCAAGCTAGAGACTATCAGCCCCAGCATTTT. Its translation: CSARQARDYQPQHF.

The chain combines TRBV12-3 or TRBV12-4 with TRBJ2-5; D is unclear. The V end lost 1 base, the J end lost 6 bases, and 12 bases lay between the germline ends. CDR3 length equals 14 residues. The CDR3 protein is CASSLGGRSKTQYF. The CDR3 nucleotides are TGTGCCAGCAGTTTAGGGGGAAGGTCGAAGACCCAGTACTTC.

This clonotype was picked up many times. The CDR3 DNA reads as TGTGCCAGCAGCCAAGTCTCGGGTTTGGGGGAGCTGTTTTTT. Residues: CASSQVSGLGELFF. The rearrangement joins TRBV3-1 to TRBJ2-2; D gene unclear. CDR3 length: 14 residues. The germline gives CDR1 LGHDT, CDR2 YNNKEL (reference sequence). Trimming took 1 base from V and 8 from J, leaving 11 bases between them. Based on the CDR3 plus reference TRBV3-1 and TRBJ2-2, the full variable domain is DTAVSQTPKYLVTQMGNDKSIKCEQNLGHDTMYWYKQDSKKFLKIMFSYNNKELIINETVPNRFSPKSPDKAHLNLHINSLELGDSAVYFCASSQVSGLGELFFGEGSRLTVL.

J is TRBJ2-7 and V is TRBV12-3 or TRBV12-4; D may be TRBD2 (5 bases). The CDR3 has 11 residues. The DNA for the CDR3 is TGTGCGGGAGCTCAGTCCTACGAGCAGTACTTC. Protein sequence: CAGAQSYEQYF.

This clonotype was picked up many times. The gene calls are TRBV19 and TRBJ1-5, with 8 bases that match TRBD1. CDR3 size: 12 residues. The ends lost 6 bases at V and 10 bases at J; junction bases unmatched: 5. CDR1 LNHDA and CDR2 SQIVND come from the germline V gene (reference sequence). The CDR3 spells CASSPRGLPQHF. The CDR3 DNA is TGTGCCAGTAGCCCCAGGGGGCTACCCCAGCATTTT.

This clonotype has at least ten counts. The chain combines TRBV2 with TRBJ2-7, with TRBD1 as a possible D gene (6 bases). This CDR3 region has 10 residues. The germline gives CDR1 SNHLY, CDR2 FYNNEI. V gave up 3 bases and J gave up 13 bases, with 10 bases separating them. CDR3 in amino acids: CASSDWTAYF. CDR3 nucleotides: TGTGCCAGCAGTGATTGGACAGCATACTTC.

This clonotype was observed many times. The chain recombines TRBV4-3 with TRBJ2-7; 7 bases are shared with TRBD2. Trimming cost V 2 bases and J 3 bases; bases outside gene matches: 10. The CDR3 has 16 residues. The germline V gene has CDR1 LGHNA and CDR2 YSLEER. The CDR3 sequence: CASSQYHVAGDYEQYF. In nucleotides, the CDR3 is TGCGCCAGCAGCCAATACCACGTGGCGGGAGACTACGAGCAGTACTTC.

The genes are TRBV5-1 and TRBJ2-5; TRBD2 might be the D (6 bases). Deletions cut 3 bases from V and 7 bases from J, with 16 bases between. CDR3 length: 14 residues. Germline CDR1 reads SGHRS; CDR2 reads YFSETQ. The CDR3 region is CASSYSTGEGTQYF. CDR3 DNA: TGCGCCAGCAGCTACAGTACGGGGGAAGGGACCCAGTACTTC.

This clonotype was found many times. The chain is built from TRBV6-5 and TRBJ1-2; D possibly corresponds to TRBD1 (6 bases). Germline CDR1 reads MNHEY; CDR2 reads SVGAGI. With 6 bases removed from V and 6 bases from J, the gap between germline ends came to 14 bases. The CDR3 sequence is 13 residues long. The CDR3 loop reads CASRGLQGHGYTF. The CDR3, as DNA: TGTGCCAGCAGAGGTTTACAGGGCCATGGCTACACCTTC.

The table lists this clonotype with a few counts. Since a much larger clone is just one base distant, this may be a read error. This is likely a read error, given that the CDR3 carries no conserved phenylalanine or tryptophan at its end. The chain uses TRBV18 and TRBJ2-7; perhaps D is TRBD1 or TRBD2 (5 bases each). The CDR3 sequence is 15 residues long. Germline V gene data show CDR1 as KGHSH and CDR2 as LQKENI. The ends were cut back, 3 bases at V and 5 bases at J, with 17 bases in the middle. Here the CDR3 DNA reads TGTGCCAGCTCACCGGGAATCGGGGCGGCGGACGAGCAGTACTCC. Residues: CASSPGIGAADEQYS.